The present entry profiles one T cell receptor (beta chain) with its context. The data were obtained in a study of human versus mouse CDR3 diversity and MHC coevolution. Germline V lookup: CDR1 SGHRS, CDR2 YFSETQ. V was pared by 0 bases and J by 2 bases, with 17 bases of the junction left unmatched. The CDR3 runs to 21 residues. TCRdb's copy holds only in-frame clones and misses some; the assay was immunoSEQ multiplex PCR. Among about 81,000 clones, about 94% were seen once, and the ten largest hold about 1.5%. The specimen was naive CD4+ T cells from blood. Subset described: CD45RO-negative CD62L-positive naive CD4 T cells. V is TRBV5-1 and J is TRBJ2-1; TRBD2 aligns across 10 bases. The sequence was obtained from a person aged 25 to 69 in good health. The CDR3 reads CASSLVLRASGSTLTYNEQFF. The CDR3 nucleotides are TGCGCCAGCAGCTTGGTCTTACGGGCTAGCGGGAGTACTCTTACCTACAATGAGCAGTTCTTC. Full variable domain (missing parts from reference TRBV5-1 and TRBJ2-1): KAGVTQTPRYLIKTRGQQVTLSCSPISGHRSVSWYQQTPGQGLQFLFEYFSETQRNKGNFPGRFSGRQFSNSRSEMNVSTLELGDSALYLCASSLVLRASGSTLTYNEQFFGPGTRLTVL.